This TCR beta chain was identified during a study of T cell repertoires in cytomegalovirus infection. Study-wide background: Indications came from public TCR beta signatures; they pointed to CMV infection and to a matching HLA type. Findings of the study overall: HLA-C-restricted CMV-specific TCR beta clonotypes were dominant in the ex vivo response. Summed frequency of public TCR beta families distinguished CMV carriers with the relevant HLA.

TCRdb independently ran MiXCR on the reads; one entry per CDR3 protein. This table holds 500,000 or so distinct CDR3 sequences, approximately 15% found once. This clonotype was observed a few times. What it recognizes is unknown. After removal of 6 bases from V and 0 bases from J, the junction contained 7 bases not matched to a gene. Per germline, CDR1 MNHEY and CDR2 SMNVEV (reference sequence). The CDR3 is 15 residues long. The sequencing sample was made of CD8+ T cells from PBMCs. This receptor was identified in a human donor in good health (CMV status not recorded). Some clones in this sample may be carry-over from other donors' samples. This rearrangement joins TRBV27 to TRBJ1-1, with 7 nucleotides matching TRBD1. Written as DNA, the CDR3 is TGTGCCAGCAGCGGAAACAGGGGAATGAACACTGAAGCTTTCTTT. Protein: CASSGNRGMNTEAFF.